One T cell receptor beta chain is described in this entry. The source of the sample is a study of technical replicates of blood from a handful of donors. V was pared by 0 bases and J by 5 bases, with 5 bases of the junction left unmatched. The CDR3 runs 17 residues. The germline CDR1 and CDR2 sequences are MGHRA and YSYEKL. Here immunoSEQ multiplex PCR was the method, and the copy in TCRdb shows in-frame clones only, minus some. The profile covers under 90,000 clones, with around 97% appearing a single time and approximately 0.2% taken by the ten largest. Sequences were obtained from T cells isolated from PBMCs. V is TRBV4-1 and J is TRBJ2-5, with 14 bases matching TRBD2. The clonotype comes from a human donor in good health. DNA for the CDR3: TGCGCCAGCAGCCAAGAGGGGACTAGCGGGAGCAGTGAGACCCAGTACTTC. Its translation is CASSQEGTSGSSETQYF.